The source of this T cell receptor beta chain is a study of response to subunit inactivated influenza vaccine (dated by TCRdb to between 2018 and 2020). With respect to the entire study: The study used deep quantitative T cell receptor repertoire profiling to track responses to a trivalent subunit inactivated influenza vaccine. The paper as a whole reports these results and caveats: According to the authors, only a limited number of new T cells may be recruited by each seasonal influenza vaccination.

CDR1 SGHVS and CDR2 FNYEAQ were looked up in the germline V gene. The junction carries 7 bases between V and J, which are trimmed by 1 base and 0 bases respectively. Reading from cysteine to phenylalanine, the CDR3 counts 14 amino acids. Left in the record is the CDR3 DNA by itself, 42 bases read in frame from the first base. As concerns this clonotype: What this receptor recognizes is not known. No base quality values were provided; no much bigger clone lies one nucleotide off.

The library was built by means of RT-PCR. Sequenced using an Illumina HiSeq 2500. TCRdb's own reprocessing of the public reads used fastp at Q25 and MiXCR and kept productive beta chains. Each record represents a unique CDR3 protein, reported with the most common genes and DNA among its rows. For this sample there are some 150,000 distinct CDR3 sequences; roughly 12% appear just once. The top ten hold approximately 30% of the sample. These records were also assigned to another study, of T cells expressing NK-cell markers. From the second report: TCR beta cDNA libraries were made by 5'RACE template switching that added a universal primer site and unique molecular identifiers. Under ten donors provided sorted CD3+CD56+NKG2C+, CD3+CD56+NKG2C- and CD3+CD56-NKG2C+ T-cell subsets, whose TCR beta-chain repertoires were profiled. Seven of the eight sequenced donors were HCMV-seropositive and one was HCMV-seronegative. To restrict sorting to alphabetaTCR-expressing T cells, an anti-gammadeltaTCR antibody was added in several experiments. In more than five donors, the dominant CD3+CD56+NKG2C+ clonotypes were found to rank among the top 10 CD8+ clonotypes and to make up 1.0-7.0% of CD8+ T cells. Those dominant clonotypes were again the most abundant among CD3+CD56-NKG2C+ cells in a handful of donors, at about 25-65%. Whether the expanded NKG2C-expressing T cell clones were specific for HCMV antigens remained unclear. All eight donors whose samples were sequenced were randomly selected healthy volunteers, three of them men and five women. To determine HCMV serostatus, a commercial ELISA kit was used to detect HCMV-specific IgG in serum. Peripheral blood mononuclear cells were isolated from blood by Ficoll density gradient centrifugation. Using Miltenyi isolation kits, CD4+ and CD8+ T cells were isolated from PBMC through magnetic immunoseparation. cDNA synthesis was primed from the TCR beta constant segment, followed by two successive PCR amplification steps. Illumina HiSeq 2000/2500, MiSeq or NextSeq was used to sequence libraries as 2 x 150 bp reads. Reads were demultiplexed and grouped by UMI with MIGEC, and clonotypes were assembled and quantified with MiTCR. To exclude erroneous sequences, only TCR cDNA sequences supported by at least two reads were retained. The tcR package was used for downstream repertoire analysis, and clonotypes were matched across fractions by CDR3 nucleotide sequence plus V segment. VDJmatch was used to annotate antigen specificity against VDJdb, with one amino acid substitution in CDR3 allowed.

Rearrangement joined TRBV7-6 to TRBJ2-7; the D segment could be TRBD1, given 6 matching bases. This receptor was taken from a man between 45 and 60 years old who received an inactivated influenza vaccine. Donor details come from another sample of the same person, matched by shared clones. The sample in question was CD8+ T cells sorted from PBMCs, obtained 11 to 12 days after vaccination. The CDR3 region: CASSLDRDSYEQYF. The base sequence is TGTGCCAGCAGCTTAGACAGGGACTCCTACGAGCAGTACTTC.